This entry concerns a single T cell receptor beta chain. Its antigen is currently unknown. One end of the junction fails to match germline, which may point to a read error. For repertoire sequencing, the TCR beta CDR3 regions were amplified from RNA transcripts. The workflow started with a first-round RT-PCR run with HTBI primers and then moved on to a second-round multiplex PCR. Using its own MiXCR run on the multiplex PCR reads, TCRdb lists one record per CDR3 protein. Of over a million distinct CDR3 sequences listed, about 38% are singletons. The entry originates in a study of Graves' ophthalmopathy and Graves' hyperthyroidism. Whole-study context: Over 18 months of follow-up, stable hyperthyroidism required that no ophthalmopathy appear. Findings and limits, study-wide: A 13-signature model separated ophthalmopathy from stable hyperthyroidism, around 90% sensitivity, 65% to 82% specificity.

There are 15 residues in the CDR3. The V gene's germline CDR1 is MNHEY and CDR2 SVGAGI. This clonotype was obtained from an adult man with Graves' hyperthyroidism. Material for sequencing was peripheral blood or thyroid tissue (not recorded which). The V and J genes are TRBV6-5 and TRBJ1-1; TRBD1 aligns across 10 bases. The CDR3 coding sequence is TGTGCCAGCAAAATACCGGGACAGGGGAACCCTGAAGCTTTCTTT. Encoded protein: CASKIPGQGNPEAFF.